This entry describes one T cell receptor (beta chain). Its antigen is unknown. This specimen comes from a study of OX40 agonist ivuxolimab in advanced cancers. Study context: A diagnosis of hepatocellular carcinoma, melanoma, renal cell or head and neck cancer was present in dose-escalation patients. Participants could have had prior anti-PD-1, anti-PD-L1 or anti-CTLA-4 therapy, and less than 45% had some.

Using immunoSEQ multiplex PCR, the repertoire was profiled, and TCRdb retains in-frame clones only, with some absent. The sample records roughly 40,000 clones, roughly 90% being singletons. Study results and limitations: Certain nonresponders additionally had low normalized T-cell clonal expansion.

Sequenced here: CD4+ or CD8+ T cells sorted from blood, sampled in a trial of the OX40 agonist ivuxolimab. This TCR derives from an adult with an advanced solid tumor such as melanoma, head and neck, liver or kidney cancer.

The CDR3: CASSQVGASGRIAYNEQFF. In DNA form, the CDR3 reads TGCGCCAGCAGCCAAGTTGGGGCTAGCGGGAGAATAGCCTACAATGAGCAGTTCTTC. The V and J genes are TRBV4-3 and TRBJ2-1, with 10 nucleotides matching TRBD2. J gave up 2 bases and V 1 base, and 11 bases lay outside the gene matches. The CDR3 sequence is 19 residues long. Germline loops: CDR1 LGHNA, CDR2 YSLEER.